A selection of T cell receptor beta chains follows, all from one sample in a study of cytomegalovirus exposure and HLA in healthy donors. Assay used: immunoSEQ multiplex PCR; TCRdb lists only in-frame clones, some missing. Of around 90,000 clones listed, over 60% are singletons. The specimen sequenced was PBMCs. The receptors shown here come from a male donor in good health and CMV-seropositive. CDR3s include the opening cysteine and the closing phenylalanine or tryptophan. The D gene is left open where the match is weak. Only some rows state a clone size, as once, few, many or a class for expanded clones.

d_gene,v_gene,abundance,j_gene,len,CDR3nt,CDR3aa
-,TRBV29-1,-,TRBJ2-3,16,TGCAGCGTAGAAGGGGCCCATCGGGGGAACACAGATACGCAGTATTTT,CSVEGAHRGNTDTQYF
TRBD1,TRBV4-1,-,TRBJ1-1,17,TGCGCCAGCAGCCAATCTATTTCGACAGGGCCCAACACTGAAGCTTTCTTT,CASSQSISTGPNTEAFF
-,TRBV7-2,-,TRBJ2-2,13,TGTGCCAGCAGCTTGTCCCGGGCCGGGGAGCTGTTTTTT,CASSLSRAGELFF
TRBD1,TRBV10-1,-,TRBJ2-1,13,TGCGCCAGCAGCGGACAGGGTAATACTGAGCAGTTCTTC,CASSGQGNTEQFF
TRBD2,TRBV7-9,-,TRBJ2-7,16,TGTGCCAGCAGCTCGCTAGCGGGGGTATTAGACTACGAGCAGTACTTC,CASSSLAGVLDYEQYF
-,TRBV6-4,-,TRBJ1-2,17,TGTGCCAGCAAGAGGACCGGGGAACCCCTAACTAACTATGGCTACACCTTC,CASKRTGEPLTNYGYTF
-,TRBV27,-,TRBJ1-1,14,TGTGCCAGCAGACGCGGACAGTCGAACACTGAAGCTTTCTTT,CASRRGQSNTEAFF
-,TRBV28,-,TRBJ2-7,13,TGTGCCAGCAGTTTCGAACAGTCCTACGAGCAGTACTTC,CASSFEQSYEQYF
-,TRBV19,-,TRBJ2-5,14,TGTGCCAGTAGTATAGTTGGCAGCCAAGAGACCCAGTACTTC,CASSIVGSQETQYF
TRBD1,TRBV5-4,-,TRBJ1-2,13,TGTGCCAGCAGCCCGGGACAGGTGTATGGCTACACCTTC,CASSPGQVYGYTF
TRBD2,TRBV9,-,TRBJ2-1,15,TGTGCCAGCACCGGCGGTCTAGCGGGGGGGAATGAGCAGTTCTTC,CASTGGLAGGNEQFF
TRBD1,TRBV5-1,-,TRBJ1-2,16,TGCGCCAGCAGCCATCTATCCCGGGACAGTGGGTATGGCTACACCTTC,CASSHLSRDSGYGYTF
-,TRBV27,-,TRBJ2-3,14,TGTGCCAGCAGTTTTGGGGACTTCACAGATACGCAGTATTTT,CASSFGDFTDTQYF
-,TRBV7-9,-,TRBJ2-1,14,TGTGCCAGCAGCTTAGATTCGGTCTACAATGAGCAGTTCTTC,CASSLDSVYNEQFF
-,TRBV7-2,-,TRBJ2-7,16,TGTGCCAGCAGCTTAGCTTCCCCGCTACGGGCCTACGAGCAGTACTTC,CASSLASPLRAYEQYF
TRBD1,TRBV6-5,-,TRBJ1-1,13,TGTGCCAGCAGTTACCAAGCAGGGGGTGAAGCTTTCTTT,CASSYQAGGEAFF
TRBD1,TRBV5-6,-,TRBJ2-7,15,TGTGCCAGCAGGCTACAGGGGGCTTTGTTTTACGAGCAGTACTTC,CASRLQGALFYEQYF
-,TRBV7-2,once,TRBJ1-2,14,TGTGCCAGCAGCTTATCGGCAGGGTCCCGATCGAGTACCTTC,CASSLSAGSRSSTF
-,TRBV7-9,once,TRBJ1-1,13,TGTGCCAGCACCATTACCCAGAGGACTGAAGCTTTCTTT,CASTITQRTEAFF
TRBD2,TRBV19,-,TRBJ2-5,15,TGTGCCAGTAGTCCCCGTACGGCGGGGGAAGAGACCCAGTACTTC,CASSPRTAGEETQYF
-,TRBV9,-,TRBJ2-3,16,TGTGCCAGCAGCTCCCGGGGCGGGGACCCCACAGATACGCAGTATTTT,CASSSRGGDPTDTQYF
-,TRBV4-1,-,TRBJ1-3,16,TGCGCCAGCAGCCAAGGCAGAGCAGGCTCGGGAAACACCATATATTTT,CASSQGRAGSGNTIYF
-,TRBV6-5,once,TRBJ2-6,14,TGTGCCAGCAAGGAGCCCTCTGGGGCCAACGTCCTGACTTTC,CASKEPSGANVLTF
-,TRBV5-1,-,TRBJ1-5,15,TGCGCCAGCAGCTTGGGCGGAAATAGCAATCAGCCCCAGCATTTT,CASSLGGNSNQPQHF
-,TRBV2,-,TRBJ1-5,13,TGTGCCAGCCTACTTGAGCTCAATCAGCCCCAGCATTTT,CASLLELNQPQHF
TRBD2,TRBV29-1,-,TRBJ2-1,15,TGCAGCGTTCGGGGACTAGCGGGGATTTACAATGAGCAGTTCTTC,CSVRGLAGIYNEQFF
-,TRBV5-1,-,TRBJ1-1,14,TGCGCCAGCAGCTTGGGACCTAGCAACACTGAAGCTTTCTTT,CASSLGPSNTEAFF
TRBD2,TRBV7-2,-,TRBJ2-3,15,TGTGCCAGCAGCGTCTTAGCGGGGGGCACAGATACGCAGTATTTT,CASSVLAGGTDTQYF
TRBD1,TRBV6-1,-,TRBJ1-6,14,TGTGCCAGCAAACCGGACAGGGGGGAATCACCCCTCCACTTT,CASKPDRGESPLHF
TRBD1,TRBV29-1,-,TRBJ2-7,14,TGCAGCGCTCCCGGGGACAGGCGCTCCTACGAGCAGTACTTC,CSAPGDRRSYEQYF
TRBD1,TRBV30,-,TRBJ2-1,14,TGTGCCTGGAAGGCAGGGGGAAGATTGAATGAGCAGTTCTTC,CAWKAGGRLNEQFF
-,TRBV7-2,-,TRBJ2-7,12,TGTGCCAGCAGCTTTTCCCTCTACGAGCAGTACTTC,CASSFSLYEQYF
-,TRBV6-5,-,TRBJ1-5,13,TGTGCCATCGTATATGGGACATTTCAGCCCCAGCATTTT,CAIVYGTFQPQHF
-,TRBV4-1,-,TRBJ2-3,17,TGCGCCAGCAGCCAAGAGGGGGCAGCTACCAGCACAGATACGCAGTATTTT,CASSQEGAATSTDTQYF
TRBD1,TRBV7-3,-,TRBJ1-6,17,TGTGCCAGCAGCTTAAGGGGACAGAGCTCCTATAATTCACCCCTCCACTTT,CASSLRGQSSYNSPLHF
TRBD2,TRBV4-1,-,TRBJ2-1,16,TGCGCCAGCAGCCAAGACACTAGCGGGGGCTACAATGAGCAGTTCTTC,CASSQDTSGGYNEQFF
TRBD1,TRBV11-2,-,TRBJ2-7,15,TGTGCCAGCAGCTTAGAGGGACAGGTCTCCTACGAGCAGTACTTC,CASSLEGQVSYEQYF
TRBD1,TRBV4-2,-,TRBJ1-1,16,TGTGCCAGCAGCCAAGATGGGACAGGGCTGAACACTGAAGCTTTCTTT,CASSQDGTGLNTEAFF
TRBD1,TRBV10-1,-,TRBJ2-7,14,TGCGCCAGCAGTGACAGGGGGATCCCCTACGAGCAGTACTTC,CASSDRGIPYEQYF
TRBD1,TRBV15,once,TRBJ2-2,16,TGTGCCACCAGCAGAGGGACAGGGGGGCACACCGGGGAGCTGTTTTTT,CATSRGTGGHTGELFF
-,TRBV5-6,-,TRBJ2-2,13,TGTGCCAGCAGCCTCCCGAACACCGGGGAGCTGTTTTTT,CASSLPNTGELFF
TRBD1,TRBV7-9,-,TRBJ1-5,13,TGTGCCAGCAGCCTTGACAGGGAACAGCCCCAGCATTTT,CASSLDREQPQHF
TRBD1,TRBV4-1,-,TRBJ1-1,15,TGCGCCAGCAGCTATCCGGGACAGGCGAACACTGAAGCTTTCTTT,CASSYPGQANTEAFF
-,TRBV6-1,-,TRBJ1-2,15,TGTGCCAGCAGCCAACGTGGGGGCCTCGGCTATGGCTACACCTTC,CASSQRGGLGYGYTF
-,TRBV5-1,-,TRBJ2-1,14,TGCGCCAGCAGCTTGCCGAGCTCCTACAATGAGCAGTTCTTC,CASSLPSSYNEQFF
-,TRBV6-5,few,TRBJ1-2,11,TGTGCCAGCAGTCGACAGAGCGGCTACACCTTC,CASSRQSGYTF
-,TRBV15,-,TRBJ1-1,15,TGTGCCACCAGCAGAGGTGGAGGGGATCACACTGAAGCTTTCTTT,CATSRGGGDHTEAFF
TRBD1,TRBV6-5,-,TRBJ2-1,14,TGTGCCAGCAGTTACTCGACAGGGCGCAATGAGCAGTTCTTC,CASSYSTGRNEQFF